This TCR beta chain was profiled in a study of CD8 T cells in Susac syndrome. Reverse transcription used roughly 0.5 to 1 ug RNA and random hexamers. TCRdb re-called the immunoSEQ multiplex PCR reads with MiXCR, one entry per CDR3 protein. The table has roughly 86,000 distinct CDR3 sequences, roughly 96% seen once. The specimen was CD8+ T cells from PBMCs. The clonotype was recovered from a human donor with Susac syndrome.

In nucleotides, the CDR3 is TGTGCCAGCAGTACCGGCCCGACAAGCGAGCAGTACTTC. It yields the protein CASSTGPTSEQYF. The chain carries TRBV27 and TRBJ2-7; D not certain. Germline-derived CDR1 and CDR2 are MNHEY and SMNVEV (reference sequence). The germline V and J ends were trimmed by 5 bases and 6 bases, with 14 bases remaining between them. There are 13 residues in the CDR3.